The clone carrying this T cell receptor (beta chain) has ten or more counts. Amplified TCR beta CDR3 regions came from RNA transcripts. A first-round RT-PCR of the TCR CDR3 used the HTBI primer set. Using its own MiXCR run on the multiplex PCR reads, TCRdb lists one record per CDR3 protein. The repertoire includes 470,000 or so distinct CDR3 sequences, less than 25% of them detected once, and roughly 29% sits in the top ten. Aged 18 to 65, the patients had hyperthyroidism that was newly diagnosed and had lasted under 2 months. It was 8.5 to 10 ml of fresh peripheral blood that supplied the PBMCs. This CDR3 is 12 amino acids long. Trimming pared 6 bases from V and 6 bases from J, leaving 12 bases between. This sample is drawn from a study of T cells in Graves' hyperthyroidism and ophthalmopathy. Study summary: Staff took peripheral blood when the initial diagnosis was made, before any treatment began.

The chain has TRBV12-3 or TRBV12-4 and TRBJ2-7, with D perhaps matching TRBD1 (5 bases). Input material: blood. This TCR came from a man in his late teens or twenties with Graves' hyperthyroidism. CDR3 DNA: TGTGCCAGCAGAATTACAGGCGGCGAGCAGTACTTC. Protein product: CASRITGGEQYF.